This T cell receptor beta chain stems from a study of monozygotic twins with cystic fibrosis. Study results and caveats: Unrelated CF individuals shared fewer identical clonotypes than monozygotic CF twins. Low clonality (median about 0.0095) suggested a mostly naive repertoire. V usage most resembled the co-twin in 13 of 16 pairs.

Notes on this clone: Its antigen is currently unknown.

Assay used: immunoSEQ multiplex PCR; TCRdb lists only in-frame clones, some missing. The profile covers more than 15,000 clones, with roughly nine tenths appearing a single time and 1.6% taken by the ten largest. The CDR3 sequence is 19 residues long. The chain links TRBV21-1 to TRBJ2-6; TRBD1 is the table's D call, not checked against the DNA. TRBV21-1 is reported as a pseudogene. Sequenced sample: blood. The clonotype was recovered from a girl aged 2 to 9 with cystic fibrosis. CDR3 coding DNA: TGTGCCAGCAGCAAAGATCCGATGGGACAGTGCTCTGGGGCCAACGTCCTGACTTTC. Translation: CASSKDPMGQCSGANVLTF.